The next 24 T cell receptor beta chains were all read from a single sample in a study of radiation and T cells in renal cell carcinoma. Method: immunoSEQ multiplex PCR; TCRdb's copy keeps in-frame clones and lacks some. The sample yields roughly 150,000 clones, about 88% seen once. Time point in this sample: baseline pretreatment blood. Treatment indicated: 15 Gy SBRT to primary tumor, nephrectomy 4 weeks later. The sequenced sample was blood, obtained from a patient whose treatment included radiotherapy and nephrectomy. Receptor source: a woman in her sixties or seventies with renal cell carcinoma.

This clone was found once. The chain combines TRBV5-4 with TRBJ2-3, with unresolved D. Between the trimmed V and J ends, which lost 2 bases and 0 bases, there was a span of 7 bases. The length of the CDR3 is 14 residues. From germline, CDR1 is SGHNT and CDR2 YYREEE (reference sequence). In nucleotides, the CDR3 is TGTGCCAGCAGCTTTGGGGTTAGCACAGATACGCAGTATTTT. Amino acids: CASSFGVSTDTQYF.

The rearrangement links TRBV28 to TRBJ2-2; D is undetermined. The V gene lost 2 bases and the J gene lost 0 bases, with 7 bases spanning the gap. Germline V gene data show CDR1 as MDHEN and CDR2 as SYDVKM. CDR3 length: 15 amino acids. DNA for the CDR3: TGTGCCAGCAGTTTAGCCCAGGCGAACACCGGGGAGCTGTTTTTT. Residues: CASSLAQANTGELFF.

The rearrangement joins TRBV9 to TRBJ1-6; 12 bases fit TRBD1. Losses at the gene ends were 3 bases for V and 9 bases for J; bases not matched to a gene: 4. Per the germline V gene, CDR1 is SGDLS and CDR2 is YYNGEE. The CDR3 extends over 15 amino acids. This CDR3 reads CASSARDRGLSPLHF. The DNA of the CDR3 is TGTGCCAGCAGCGCCAGGGACAGGGGGCTTTCACCCCTCCACTTT.

This chain connects TRBV11-2 to TRBJ2-5; a possible D gene is TRBD1 (5 bases). Looked up from germline, CDR1 is SGHAT and CDR2 is FQNNGV. The V gene lost 4 bases and the J gene lost 5 bases, with 17 bases spanning the gap. The CDR3 is 15 residues long. The CDR3 here is CASSSRIGRVETQYF. DNA for the CDR3: TGTGCCAGCAGCTCCCGTATCGGCAGGGTGGAGACCCAGTACTTC.

The genes are TRBV28 and TRBJ2-2; 10 positions agree with TRBD2. Germline V gives CDR1 MDHEN, CDR2 SYDVKM. The CDR3 is made up of 18 amino acids. J lost 0 bases, V lost 6 bases, and 10 bases had no gene match. CDR3 sequence reads: CASSPPRLAGSNTGELFF. Written as DNA, the CDR3 is TGTGCCAGCAGCCCTCCCCGACTAGCGGGCTCGAACACCGGGGAGCTGTTTTTT.

The rearrangement links TRBV30 to TRBJ2-7; D is uncertain. Germline-derived CDR1 and CDR2 are GTSNPN and SVGIG (reference sequence). This CDR3 contains 12 residues. The V gene lost 8 bases and the J gene lost 0 bases, with 11 bases spanning the gap. The CDR3 DNA is TGTGCCGCCAGCGAGAACTCCTACGAGCAGTACTTC. This sequence encodes CAASENSYEQYF.

Turning to this clone: One junction end disagrees with the germline gene, perhaps due to a read error. The chain recombines TRBV29-1 with TRBJ2-4, with D possibly being TRBD2 (6 bases). From germline, CDR1 is SQVTM and CDR2 ANQGSEA. This CDR3 is 15 amino acids long. CDR3 DNA: TGCAGCGTCGAAGCGGGCGGTAAAGCCAAAAACATTCAGTACTTC. This sequence encodes CSVEAGGKAKNIQYF.

The CDR3 DNA reads as TGTGCCAGCAGCCAAGAAAGGGGGACAGCTAGTGAAAAACTGTTTTTT. Its translation is CASSQERGTASEKLFF. This rearrangement joins TRBV4-2 to TRBJ1-4, with 7 bases aligning to TRBD1. Germline V gene sequence: CDR1 LGHNA, CDR2 YNFKEQ. This CDR3 is built from 16 residues. V was pared by 0 bases and J by 7 bases, with 8 bases of the junction left unmatched.

The gene calls are TRBV7-9 and TRBJ2-7, with D perhaps given as TRBD1 or TRBD2 (6 bases each). The CDR3 is 14 amino acids. Germline V gene lookup returns CDR1 SEHNR and CDR2 FQNEAQ (reference sequence). The V and J ends lost 5 bases and 8 bases respectively, with 19 bases between them. CDR3 sequence reads: CASSPGGRPVKQYF. The CDR3 coding sequence is TGTGCCAGCAGCCCCGGGGGCCGACCTGTGAAGCAGTACTTC.

This chain uses TRBV7-2 with TRBJ2-3; D may be TRBD1 (6 bases). Germline V CDR1 and CDR2: SGHTA, FQGNSA. This CDR3 spans 17 amino acids. V lost 2 bases and J lost 0, with 15 bases in between. In DNA form, the CDR3 reads TGTGCCAGCAGCTTAAGGACAGCGATTTCTAGCACAGATACGCAGTATTTT. Encoded protein: CASSLRTAISSTDTQYF.

CDR3 in amino acids: CASTQRGDREQYF. In DNA, the CDR3 is TGTGCCAGCACCCAAAGGGGGGACCGCGAGCAGTACTTC. The chain combines TRBV28 with TRBJ2-7; the D gene could be TRBD1 or TRBD2 (6 bases each). The CDR3 covers 13 residues. Germline-derived CDR1 and CDR2 are MDHEN and SYDVKM. The ends were cut back, 7 bases at V and 6 bases at J, with 16 bases in the middle.

The sample holds a few counts of this clone. The V gene is TRBV5-1, the J gene TRBJ1-3, with 8 bases identical to TRBD1. The CDR3 consists of 17 residues. Germline V lookup: CDR1 SGHRS, CDR2 YFSETQ. Trimming took 1 base from V and 3 from J; bases not matched to a gene: 9. CDR3 residues: CASSLRGQGSGGNTIYF. CDR3 in DNA: TGCGCCAGCAGCTTGCGTGGACAGGGTAGTGGTGGAAACACCATATATTTT.

The V and J genes are TRBV30 and TRBJ1-6, with 8 bases that match TRBD1. J was trimmed by 10 bases and V by 2 bases; bases with no gene match: 7. The CDR3 is made up of 14 amino acids. Germline V gives CDR1 GTSNPN, CDR2 SVGIG (reference sequence). CDR3 nucleotide sequence: TGTGCCTGGAGTCTAGACAGGGGAGGGTCACCCCTCCACTTT. Its protein product is CAWSLDRGGSPLHF.

The rearrangement links TRBV11-2 to TRBJ2-7, with 9 nucleotides matching TRBD2. Trimming removed 3 bases from V and 3 bases from J; junction bases left unmatched: 3. Germline CDR1 is SGHAT and CDR2 is FQNNGV. The CDR3 contains 14 residues. The CDR3 sequence is CASSFSGGVYEQYF. The CDR3 DNA is TGTGCCAGCAGCTTTAGCGGGGGAGTCTACGAGCAGTACTTC.

The CDR3 bases are TGTGCCAGCAGCTTGCCGCAGAGCGGGGGGCTAGATACGCAGTATTTT. Translated: CASSLPQSGGLDTQYF. The chain recombines TRBV5-4 with TRBJ2-3, with 9 nucleotides matching TRBD2. J lost 5 bases, V lost 1 base, and 8 bases had no gene match. The CDR3 has 16 residues. CDR1 is SGHNT, CDR2 YYREEE, per germline (reference sequence). Supplemented by reference TRBV5-4 and TRBJ2-3, the full variable domain reads ETGVTQSPTHLIKTRGQQVTLRCSSQSGHNTVSWYQQALGQGPQFIFQYYREEENGRGNFPPRFSGLQFPNYSSELNVNALELDDSALYLCASSLPQSGGLDTQYFGPGTRLTVL.

The chain joins TRBV20-1 to TRBJ2-1; no reliable D call. Per germline, CDR1 DFQATT and CDR2 SNEGSKA (reference sequence). This CDR3 is 11 amino acids long. The ends were cut back, 1 base at V and 7 bases at J, with 5 bases in the middle. The CDR3 nucleotides are TGCAGTGCTAGAGGTCTGAATGAGCAGTTCTTC. This translates into CSARGLNEQFF.

The CDR3 is CASSLGLAGKKFF. In nucleotides, the CDR3 is TGTGCCAGCAGTCTCGGACTAGCGGGGAAGAAGTTTTTT. The chain links TRBV28 to TRBJ2-2; 12 positions match TRBD2. Germline assignment: CDR1 MDHEN and CDR2 SYDVKM. This CDR3 region has 13 residues. Trimming removed 5 bases from V and 16 bases from J; junction bases left unmatched: 8.

The rearrangement uses TRBV5-1 and TRBJ1-1; possible D gene TRBD1, 5 bases. Between the trimmed V and J ends, which lost 3 bases and 1 base, there was a span of 16 bases. Germline CDR1 is SGHRS and CDR2 is YFSETQ. The CDR3 has 16 amino acids. CDR3 region: CASSSGTARGNTEAFF. The DNA for the CDR3 is TGCGCCAGCAGCTCCGGGACCGCCCGGGGGAACACTGAAGCTTTCTTT.

V gene TRBV6-1 combines with J gene TRBJ1-6, with D maybe TRBD1 (5 bases). The CDR3 covers 12 residues. The V gene's germline CDR1 is MNHNS and CDR2 SASEGT. Trimming pared 6 bases from V and 9 bases from J, leaving 9 bases between. The CDR3 DNA reads TGTGCCAGCAGCAGGGAGGGTTCACCCCTCCACTTT. This sequence encodes CASSREGSPLHF.

The CDR3 bases are TGTGCCAGCAGCTTAACAGAGACCCAGTACTTC. This translates into CASSLTETQYF. The chain couples TRBV7-2 to TRBJ2-5; no definite D call. CDR1 is SGHTA and CDR2 is FQGNSA in the germline V gene. V dropped 2 bases and J dropped 4 bases, with 2 bases sitting between them. CDR3 length: 11 amino acids.

The chain has TRBV10-1 and TRBJ1-1; D not certain. The CDR3 totals 14 residues. The germline V gene has CDR1 WNHNN and CDR2 SYGVQD (reference sequence). Trimming removed 6 bases from V and 2 bases from J, with 13 bases in between. In DNA, the CDR3 is TGCGCCAGCAGCGGAAACAGAGTTAACACTGAAGCTTTCTTT. Protein: CASSGNRVNTEAFF.

V and J are TRBV5-6 and TRBJ2-1, with a tentative D call TRBD2 (7 bases). This CDR3 is built from 15 residues. Germline V gene lookup returns CDR1 SGHDT and CDR2 YYEEEE. V was shortened by 4 bases and J by 4 bases, with 15 bases between the two germline ends. CDR3 sequence reads: CASSPVGGAYNEQFF. The CDR3 DNA reads TGTGCCAGCAGCCCAGTAGGGGGGGCTTACAATGAGCAGTTCTTC.

The rearrangement joins TRBV27 to TRBJ2-1; 7 bases fit TRBD1. V was pared by 6 bases and J by 5 bases, with 10 bases of the junction left unmatched. Per the germline V gene, CDR1 is MNHEY and CDR2 is SMNVEV (reference sequence). The CDR3 consists of 15 residues. Here the CDR3 DNA reads TGTGCCAGCAGGCCCCGACAGGGTCCAAACAATGAGCAGTTCTTC. As protein: CASRPRQGPNNEQFF.

This clone was seen only once. CDR3 sequence reads: CASSLLAGNSYNEQFF. CDR3 coding DNA: TGCGCCAGCAGCCTACTAGCGGGTAATTCCTACAATGAGCAGTTCTTC. This chain uses TRBV5-1 with TRBJ2-1; 9 bases agree with TRBD2. With V trimmed by 4 bases and J by 1 base, 6 bases remained unmatched. The length of the CDR3 is 16 residues. Germline V gene sequence: CDR1 SGHRS, CDR2 YFSETQ.